This entry lists 11 T cell receptor beta chains sequenced from one sample in a study of OX40 agonist ivuxolimab in advanced cancers. TCRdb keeps only in-frame clones here, not all; method: immunoSEQ multiplex PCR. The table shows tens of thousands of clones, with 94% occurring only once. The material sequenced was CD4+ or CD8+ T cells sorted from blood, taken in a trial of the OX40 agonist ivuxolimab. These receptors came from an adult with an advanced solid tumor such as melanoma, head and neck, liver or kidney cancer.

The chain carries TRBV5-1 and TRBJ2-7; either TRBD1 or TRBD2 may supply D (5 bases each). V was shortened by 0 bases and J by 6 bases, with 13 bases between the two germline ends. CDR3 size: 14 residues. Per germline, CDR1 SGHRS and CDR2 YFSETQ. CDR3 sequence: CASSLGGLATEQYF. The CDR3 nucleotides read TGCGCCAGCAGCTTGGGGGGGTTAGCGACCGAGCAGTACTTC. The full variable domain, completed using reference TRBV5-1 and TRBJ2-7, is KAGVTQTPRYLIKTRGQQVTLSCSPISGHRSVSWYQQTPGQGLQFLFEYFSETQRNKGNFPGRFSGRQFSNSRSEMNVSTLELGDSALYLCASSLGGLATEQYFGPGTRLTVT.

This sequence joins TRBV5-5 and TRBJ1-4, with 8 bases fitting TRBD1. V lost 3 bases, J lost 3 bases, and 10 bases stayed unmatched. The CDR3 is made up of 17 amino acids. The germline CDR1 and CDR2 sequences are SGHKS and YYEKEE (reference sequence). The chain's CDR3 is CASSSGGAVVANEKLFF. The CDR3 DNA reads TGTGCCAGCAGCTCAGGGGGCGCGGTCGTAGCTAATGAAAAACTGTTTTTT.

CDR3 loop: CASSRTGSYEQYF. As DNA, the CDR3 is TGTGCCAGCAGCCGGACAGGGAGCTACGAGCAGTACTTC. V and J are TRBV11-2 and TRBJ2-7, with 8 bases fitting TRBD1. CDR1 and CDR2 (germline): SGHAT, FQNNGV. The ends lost 5 bases at V and 3 bases at J; junction bases unmatched: 3. The CDR3 consists of 13 residues. The variable domain in full, completed from reference TRBV11-2 and TRBJ2-7, reads EAGVAQSPRYKIIEKRQSVAFWCNPISGHATLYWYQQILGQGPKLLIQFQNNGVVDDSQLPKDRFSAERLKGVDSTLKIQPAKLEDSAVYLCASSRTGSYEQYFGPGTRLTVT.

The V and J genes are TRBV20-1 and TRBJ2-7; the D is unclear. The CDR3 runs to 11 residues. Trimming cost V 0 bases and J 7 bases, with 7 bases left between them. Germline V gives CDR1 DFQATT, CDR2 SNEGSKA (reference sequence). CDR3 bases: TGCAGTGCTAGAGATAAAAGGGAGCAGTACTTC. Protein product: CSARDKREQYF.

The chain recombines TRBV5-5 with TRBJ2-7; D perhaps matches TRBD2 (5 bases). With 4 bases removed from V and 3 bases from J, the gap between germline ends came to 14 bases. Germline V lookup: CDR1 SGHKS, CDR2 YYEKEE (reference sequence). This CDR3 contains 14 residues. Here the CDR3 reads CASSQERGFYEQYF. CDR3 coding DNA: TGTGCCAGCAGCCAAGAGAGAGGGTTCTACGAGCAGTACTTC.

The chain recombines TRBV20-1 with TRBJ1-2, with D uncertain. The ends were cut back, 1 base at V and 6 bases at J, with 3 bases in the middle. CDR1 is DFQATT and CDR2 is SNEGSKA in the germline V gene (reference sequence). The CDR3 is 10 residues long. Here the CDR3 DNA reads TGCAGTGCTAGAGGTGATGGCTACACCTTC. This gives the protein CSARGDGYTF.

A note on this clone: Other DNA variants within this sample encode the same CDR3. V is TRBV6-1 and J is TRBJ1-2; perhaps TRBD1 as D (5 bases). Germline V gene data show CDR1 as MNHNS and CDR2 as SASEGT. The CDR3 has 12 residues. The V and J ends lost 3 bases and 5 bases respectively, with 7 bases between them. CDR3 residues: CASSEGPYGYTF. CDR3 in DNA: TGTGCCAGCAGTGAGGGACCTTATGGCTACACCTTC.

The chain employs TRBV5-8 and TRBJ2-1, with D unresolved. Trimming stripped 3 bases from V and 4 bases from J, with 11 bases between. Looked up from germline, CDR1 is SGHTS and CDR2 is YDEGEE. The CDR3 consists of 14 residues. The CDR3 nucleotides are TGTGCCAGCAGCTCGCAACTGAGGTACAATGAGCAGTTCTTC. Its protein product is CASSSQLRYNEQFF.

The V gene is TRBV5-4, the J gene TRBJ2-3; no clear D gene. Trimming stripped 4 bases from V and 7 bases from J, with 7 bases between. Germline lookup yields CDR1 SGHNT and CDR2 YYREEE (reference sequence). The CDR3 loop spans 11 amino acids. The CDR3 sequence: CASSEGNTQYF. The CDR3 DNA reads TGTGCCAGCAGCGAAGGCAATACGCAGTATTTT.

The chain uses TRBV27 and TRBJ2-7; D possibly corresponds to TRBD1 (5 bases). The CDR3 contains 14 residues. The germline gives CDR1 MNHEY, CDR2 SMNVEV (reference sequence). Trimming cost V 2 bases and J 4 bases, with 12 bases left between them. The CDR3, as DNA: TGTGCCAGCAGTTTAACTCACCAGGGATACGAGCAGTACTTC. It specifies CASSLTHQGYEQYF.

This rearrangement joins TRBV6-6 to TRBJ1-5; tentatively, D is TRBD1 (5 bases). Trimming cost V 8 bases and J 3 bases, with 17 bases left between them. The length of the CDR3 is 15 residues. Per the germline V gene, CDR1 is MNHNY and CDR2 is SVGAGI (reference sequence). CDR3 sequence: CASSDGDSLNQPQHF. The DNA for the CDR3 is TGTGCCAGCTCCGATGGCGACAGTCTCAATCAGCCCCAGCATTTT.